The 23 T cell receptor beta chains given below trace back to one sample, sequenced in a study of CD8+ T cells in alopecia areata. Treatment noted: oral pan-JAK inhibitor, 5-10 mg twice daily. Extraction of RNA preceded its reverse transcription into cDNA, which served as the sequencing template. Sequencing was performed with immunoSEQ multiplex PCR; in TCRdb, only in-frame clones are kept and a portion is missing. Of 100,000 to 150,000 clones detected, about 61% appear once; the ten largest clones hold about 31%. This specimen consisted of CD8+ T cells sorted from blood, obtained at week 4, from a patient treated with tofacitinib. These receptors were obtained from a human donor with alopecia areata.

Only a few counts were recorded for this clone. This rearrangement joins TRBV25-1 to TRBJ1-1; D gene uncertain. V was trimmed by 0 bases and J by 1 base, leaving 6 bases between them. Germline V gives CDR1 MGHDK, CDR2 SYGVNS. This CDR3 has 14 amino acids. CDR3 DNA sequence: TGTGCCAGCAGTGAATATAGTGGGAACACTGAAGCTTTCTTT. It translates to CASSEYSGNTEAFF. The full variable domain, rest sourced from reference TRBV25-1 and TRBJ1-1, is EADIYQTPRYLVIGTGKKITLECSQTMGHDKMYWYQQDPGMELHLIHYSYGVNSTEKGDLSSESTVSRIRTEHFPLTLESARPSHTSQYLCASSEYSGNTEAFFGQGTRLTVV.

This chain joins TRBV29-1 and TRBJ2-3; 9 bases line up with TRBD2. Trimming removed 3 bases from V and 6 bases from J; junction bases left unmatched: 13. Per the germline V gene, CDR1 is SQVTM and CDR2 is ANQGSEA. There are 16 residues in the CDR3. The DNA of the CDR3 is TGCAGCGTTGAGGCCTCCACGCGGGGGGGCGTGGATACGCAGTATTTT. Its protein is CSVEASTRGGVDTQYF.

A single count supports this clone. The CDR3 sequence: CASSSTSFTDTQYF. The DNA of the CDR3 is TGCGCCAGCAGCTCGACTAGCTTCACGGATACGCAGTATTTT. The chain is built from TRBV5-1 and TRBJ2-3; 7 bases align to TRBD2. After removal of 3 bases from V and 6 bases from J, the junction contained 7 bases not matched to a gene. CDR3 length: 14 amino acids. Germline V lookup: CDR1 SGHRS, CDR2 YFSETQ.

There are a few counts of this clone. This chain links TRBV29-1 with TRBJ1-2, with 10 bases aligning to TRBD1. Germline assignment: CDR1 SQVTM and CDR2 ANQGSEA. J lost 8 bases, V lost 1 base, and 4 bases had no gene match. The CDR3 has 13 residues. The CDR3 is CSVEGQGAEGYTF. CDR3 bases: TGCAGCGTTGAAGGACAGGGGGCTGAGGGCTACACCTTC. Using reference TRBV29-1 and TRBJ1-2 for the parts outside the CDR3, the full variable domain is SAVISQKPSRDICQRGTSLTIQCQVDSQVTMMFWYRQQPGQSLTLIATANQGSEATYESGFVIDKFPISRPNLTFSTLTVSNMSPEDSSIYLCSVEGQGAEGYTFGSGTRLTVV.

The rearrangement joins TRBV23-1 to TRBJ1-5, with TRBD1 as a possible D gene (6 bases). TRBV23-1 is an ORF, and what it does is uncertain. The V and J ends lost 7 bases and 15 bases respectively, with 16 bases between them. The CDR3 runs to 11 residues. The CDR3 sequence: CASTRGAPGHF. The CDR3 DNA reads TGCGCCAGCACCCGGGGGGCACCGGGGCATTTT.

In its sample, this clone was seen a few times. The chain is built from TRBV5-1 and TRBJ2-7; D is uncertain. Looked up from germline, CDR1 is SGHRS and CDR2 is YFSETQ. CDR3 length: 13 residues. Trimming took off 5 bases at V and 2 bases at J, with 11 bases between the two ends. The CDR3 sequence: CASRWADTYEQYF. CDR3 DNA sequence: TGCGCCAGCAGGTGGGCGGATACCTACGAGCAGTACTTC.

This clone was counted between two and nine times. The CDR3 is CACETQYF. Here the CDR3 DNA reads TGTGCCTGTGAGACCCAGTACTTC. This rearrangement joins TRBV30 to TRBJ2-5; no definite D call. The CDR3 is 8 residues long. Trimming stripped 6 bases from V and 5 bases from J, with 1 base between. Per the germline V gene, CDR1 is GTSNPN and CDR2 is SVGIG (reference sequence).

The CDR3 DNA follows: TGTGCCAGCACGTTAGACAGGGGAGGCACTGAAGCTTTCTTT. It yields the protein CASTLDRGGTEAFF. The chain employs TRBV6-6 and TRBJ1-1; 8 bases line up with TRBD1. CDR1 and CDR2 (germline): MNHNY, SVGAGI (reference sequence). V lost 7 bases to trimming and J lost 4 bases; unmatched junction nucleotides: 8. The CDR3 is made up of 14 amino acids.

The chain is built from TRBV4-2 and TRBJ1-6; possible D gene TRBD1, 6 bases. CDR1 LGHNA and CDR2 YNFKEQ come from the germline V gene. Trimming pared 4 bases from V and 7 bases from J, leaving 20 bases between. The CDR3 totals 17 residues. The CDR3 DNA reads TGTGCCAGCAGCCCTACTCCAGGGGCGGTAGGCAATTCACCCCTCCACTTT. Its protein product is CASSPTPGAVGNSPLHF.

The V gene is TRBV18, the J gene TRBJ2-7; D remains unclear. CDR3 length: 16 residues. Trimming pared 0 bases from V and 2 bases from J, leaving 14 bases between. Germline CDR1 and CDR2: KGHSH and LQKENI. The CDR3: CASSPPRPTIPYEQYF. For the CDR3, the DNA is TGTGCCAGCTCACCACCCAGGCCAACTATCCCCTACGAGCAGTACTTC.

The chain couples TRBV28 to TRBJ2-7; D possibly matches TRBD1 or TRBD2 (7 bases each). Deletions cut 7 bases from V and 3 bases from J, with 16 bases between. CDR3 size: 14 residues. Germline CDR1 MDHEN, CDR2 SYDVKM. The CDR3 sequence: CASILQGGNYEQYF. The CDR3 DNA is TGTGCCAGCATCCTCCAGGGGGGGAACTACGAGCAGTACTTC.

The V gene is TRBV27, the J gene TRBJ2-7; 9 nucleotides align to TRBD2. Germline CDR1 reads MNHEY; CDR2 reads SMNVEV (reference sequence). The V gene end was trimmed by 3 bases and the J gene end by 0 bases; junction bases not matched to a gene: 3. The CDR3 length is 15 residues. The CDR3 bases are TGTGCCAGCAGTTTCTCACTAGCGGGCTCCTACGAGCAGTACTTC. Encoded protein: CASSFSLAGSYEQYF.

This clone has a handful of counts. This sequence joins TRBV12-5 and TRBJ2-7; either TRBD1 or TRBD2 may supply D (5 bases each). The length of the CDR3 is 15 residues. Germline V CDR1 and CDR2: LGHNT, FRNRAP. Trimming took 0 bases from V and 7 from J, leaving 16 bases between them. The CDR3 nucleotides are TGTGCTAGTGGTTTGGTACGAGGGGTCTCAAAAGAGCAGTACTTC. Translation gives CASGLVRGVSKEQYF.

The rearrangement uses TRBV7-9 and TRBJ2-1; 7 nucleotides align to TRBD1. Germline CDR1 is SEHNR and CDR2 is FQNEAQ (reference sequence). The CDR3 contains 18 residues. V lost 5 bases and J lost 0; bases outside the gene matches: 13. CDR3 nucleotide sequence: TGTGCCAGCAGCCAACCTCGACAGGGTTCGAGCTCCTACAATGAGCAGTTCTTC. Translation: CASSQPRQGSSSYNEQFF.

The chain joins TRBV14 to TRBJ2-1; 8 bases line up with TRBD2. Germline loops: CDR1 SGHDN, CDR2 FVKESK. The CDR3 totals 16 residues. V lost 0 bases and J lost 1; bases outside the gene matches: 2. The CDR3 is CASSQDGLASYNEQFF. DNA for the CDR3: TGTGCCAGCAGCCAAGACGGACTAGCTTCCTACAATGAGCAGTTCTTC. Based on the CDR3 plus reference TRBV14 and TRBJ2-1, the full variable domain is EAGVTQFPSHSVIEKGQTVTLRCDPISGHDNLYWYRRVMGKEIKFLLHFVKESKQDESGMPNNRFLAERTGGTYSTLKVQPAELEDSGVYFCASSQDGLASYNEQFFGPGTRLTVL.

V is TRBV9 and J is TRBJ2-1; a weak D match, TRBD2 (6 bases). The CDR3 covers 15 residues. Germline V lookup: CDR1 SGDLS, CDR2 YYNGEE. Trimming pared 3 bases from V and 0 bases from J, leaving 10 bases between. The CDR3 is CASSEGLSSYNEQFF. Written as DNA, the CDR3 is TGTGCCAGCAGCGAGGGACTCAGCTCCTACAATGAGCAGTTCTTC. The full variable domain, rest sourced from reference TRBV9 and TRBJ2-1, is DSGVTQTPKHLITATGQRVTLRCSPRSGDLSVYWYQQSLDQGLQFLIQYYNGEERAKGNILERFSAQQFPDLHSELNLSSLELGDSALYFCASSEGLSSYNEQFFGPGTRLTVL.

The sample holds a few counts of this clone. J is TRBJ2-5 and V is TRBV5-1, with a weak D call TRBD2 (5 bases). The CDR3 is 11 residues long. Germline lookup yields CDR1 SGHRS and CDR2 YFSETQ. Trimming left V 5 bases short and J 14 bases short, with 16 bases between. The CDR3 region is CASRTGFRRYF. CDR3 sequence (DNA): TGCGCCAGCAGGACGGGGTTTCGGCGCTACTTC.

This clone occurred a few times. The V call is TRBV11-2, the J call TRBJ2-7; TRBD2 agrees at 7 bases. V lost 1 base to trimming and J lost 2 bases; unmatched junction nucleotides: 2. Looked up from germline, CDR1 is SGHAT and CDR2 is FQNNGV. CDR3 size: 14 residues. CDR3 sequence reads: CASSLGGGAYEQYF. In DNA form, the CDR3 reads TGTGCCAGCAGCTTAGGTGGGGGGGCCTACGAGCAGTACTTC.

The V and J genes are TRBV6-6 and TRBJ1-5, with 8 bases identical to TRBD1. This CDR3 has 16 residues. Germline V gene sequence: CDR1 MNHNY, CDR2 SVGAGI (reference sequence). V trimming: 5 bases; J trimming: 2 bases; junction bases outside the gene matches: 8. The CDR3 DNA reads TGTGCCAGCAGTCCCCTCCCGACAGGGGGCAATCAGCCCCAGCATTTT. It codes for CASSPLPTGGNQPQHF.

CDR3 nucleotides: TGTGCCAGCAGCTTAGCGGATAATGAAAAACTGTTTTTT. This codes for CASSLADNEKLFF. V gene TRBV7-9 combines with J gene TRBJ1-4; D remains unclear. The CDR3 runs 13 residues. CDR1 and CDR2 (germline): SEHNR, FQNEAQ (reference sequence). V gave up 0 bases and J gave up 4 bases, with 3 bases separating them.

The CDR3 region is CASSSRPPDGRYGYTF. For the CDR3, the DNA is TGTGCCAGCAGCTCCCGACCCCCCGATGGACGGTATGGCTACACCTTC. V is TRBV7-8 and J is TRBJ1-2; D ambiguous. CDR1 SGHVS and CDR2 FQNEAQ come from the germline V gene. The CDR3 extends over 16 amino acids. The V end lost 4 bases, the J end lost 5 bases, and 20 bases lay between the germline ends.

This clone turned up a few times. This rearrangement joins TRBV6-4 to TRBJ1-2; D not certain. The V gene lost 7 bases and the J gene lost 3 bases, with 27 bases spanning the gap. CDR3 length: 18 amino acids. Germline V gene lookup returns CDR1 MRHNA and CDR2 SNTAGT. The CDR3 is CASKQVIREIGEDYGYTF. The CDR3 DNA reads as TGTGCCAGCAAGCAGGTGATAAGGGAGATCGGAGAGGACTATGGCTACACCTTC.

V gene TRBV5-1 combines with J gene TRBJ2-1; maybe TRBD2 (5 bases). The CDR3 loop spans 16 amino acids. Germline V gene lookup returns CDR1 SGHRS and CDR2 YFSETQ. V was shortened by 4 bases and J by 3 bases, with 17 bases between the two germline ends. The DNA of the CDR3 is TGCGCCAGCAGCCCACCGGGGATTGAGGACTACAATGAGCAGTTCTTC. Translation: CASSPPGIEDYNEQFF.